This record looks at one TCR beta chain sequence and its context. Sequencing used immunoSEQ multiplex PCR; TCRdb keeps in-frame clones, though not all of them. The sample lists hundreds of thousands of clones, 86% occurring once. This sample is drawn from a study of blood T cell repertoires in COVID-19. Whole-study context: The cDNA or gDNA used as material had been derived from T cells, B-cell-depleted T cells, or PBMCs.

Germline V CDR1 and CDR2: SGHDT, YYEEEE. Trimming shortened V by 4 bases and J by 0 bases, and 13 bases separated the two germline ends. This CDR3 region has 15 residues. The J gene is TRBJ2-5, the V gene TRBV5-6, with D tentatively TRBD1 (6 bases). The sample consisted of peripheral blood. The receptor was isolated from a woman aged 25 to 39 with active or convalescent COVID-19. CDR3 coding DNA: TGTGCCAGCAGCCTCGATGGGGGCTACCAAGAGACCCAGTACTTC. Translating gives CASSLDGGYQETQYF.